A single sample is the source of the 32 T cell receptor beta chains below, sequenced in a study of cytomegalovirus exposure and HLA in healthy donors. The PCR ran on 60 Vbeta and 13 Jbeta primers. The table came from immunoSEQ multiplex PCR; TCRdb's copy has only in-frame clones and leaves some out. This table holds 85,000 to 100,000 clones, 77% found once. Sequenced material: PBMCs. The source of these receptors is a man aged 45-65 years in good health and CMV-seropositive.

The chain joins TRBV7-2 to TRBJ1-3; TRBD1 agrees at 9 bases. The CDR3 contains 15 residues. The germline gives CDR1 SGHTA, CDR2 FQGNSA. The J segment lost 4 bases and the V segment lost 8 bases, leaving 9 bases of the junction unmatched. CDR3 loop: CASAIQGAGGNTIYF. CDR3 nucleotides: TGTGCCAGCGCGATACAGGGGGCTGGGGGAAACACCATATATTTT.

J is TRBJ2-5 and V is TRBV5-1, with TRBD2 matching 7 bases. Trimming took 4 bases from V and 3 from J; bases not matched to a gene: 9. The CDR3 spans 15 residues. Germline assignment: CDR1 SGHRS and CDR2 YFSETQ. DNA for the CDR3: TGCGCCAGCAGCCCCACCGGGACTACCGAAGAGACCCAGTACTTC. Amino acid sequence: CASSPTGTTEETQYF.

The gene calls are TRBV5-1 and TRBJ2-2; no firm D call. Germline V gene lookup returns CDR1 SGHRS and CDR2 YFSETQ. The length of the CDR3 is 16 residues. V was pared by 0 bases and J by 3 bases, with 12 bases between. The CDR3 coding sequence is TGCGCCAGCAGCTTGGAAAATCCAGGATACACCGGGGAGCTGTTTTTT. This encodes CASSLENPGYTGELFF.

This chain connects TRBV14 to TRBJ2-3; 9 positions agree with TRBD2. CDR1 and CDR2 from the germline V gene are SGHDN and FVKESK. The V gene end was trimmed by 1 base and the J gene end by 2 bases; junction bases not matched to a gene: 13. The CDR3 extends over 19 amino acids. CDR3 DNA sequence: TGTGCCAGCAGCCAAGGAGTAGTCGCTAGCGGGGCGTTCACAGATACGCAGTATTTT. It specifies CASSQGVVASGAFTDTQYF.

The CDR3 protein is CASSPPSGTYNEQFF. The CDR3 DNA sequence: TGTGCCAGCAGCCCCCCTAGCGGGACGTACAATGAGCAGTTCTTC. J is TRBJ2-1 and V is TRBV7-2; 9 bases match TRBD2. Trimming cost V 5 bases and J 4 bases; bases outside gene matches: 6. This CDR3 spans 15 amino acids. Germline CDR1 reads SGHTA; CDR2 reads FQGNSA.

This rearrangement joins TRBV5-5 to TRBJ1-6; D is possibly TRBD1 (6 bases). Trimming stripped 0 bases from V and 6 bases from J, with 10 bases between. Germline loops: CDR1 SGHKS, CDR2 YYEKEE (reference sequence). This CDR3 comprises 15 residues. CDR3 residues: CASSLVGGVNSPLHF. The CDR3 DNA is TGTGCCAGCAGCTTGGTAGGGGGAGTTAATTCACCCCTCCACTTT.

V is TRBV5-1 and J is TRBJ2-1; D might be TRBD1 (5 bases). Trimming removed 2 bases from V and 3 bases from J, with 12 bases in between. CDR1 and CDR2 (germline): SGHRS, YFSETQ. The CDR3 is made up of 15 amino acids. The CDR3 nucleotides read TGCGCCAGCAGCTTAGGTCAAGGGGACTACAATGAGCAGTTCTTC. Translating it yields CASSLGQGDYNEQFF.

Of note for this clone: The junction does not match germline at one end; this may be a read error. The rearrangement links TRBV19 to TRBJ1-6; tentatively, D is TRBD1 (6 bases). CDR3 length: 16 residues. Germline CDR1 LNHDA, CDR2 SQIVND (reference sequence). CDR3: CATKTDSATNNSPLPF. The CDR3 nucleotides are TGTGCCACTAAAACGGACAGCGCAACAAATAATTCACCCCTCCCCTTT. Variable domain in full (rest from reference TRBV19 and TRBJ1-6): DGGITQSPKYLFRKEGQNVTLSCEQNLNHDAMYWYRQDPGQGLRLIYYSQIVNDFQKGDIAEGYSVSREKKESFPLTVTSAQKNPTAFYLCATKTDSATNNSPLPFGNGTRLTVT.

This chain uses TRBV7-2 with TRBJ2-7; the match to TRBD1 covers 9 bases. CDR1 and CDR2 (germline): SGHTA, FQGNSA. The V segment lost 6 bases and the J segment 0 bases; nucleotides outside the gene matches: 9. The CDR3 contains 16 residues. CDR3 in amino acids: CASSREGTGSSYEQYF. The DNA for the CDR3 is TGTGCCAGCAGTAGGGAAGGGACAGGGAGCTCCTACGAGCAGTACTTC.

This clone has just one count. The rearrangement uses TRBV5-1 and TRBJ1-5; tentative D call: TRBD1 (6 bases). The CDR3 has 16 amino acids. CDR1 is SGHRS and CDR2 is YFSETQ in the germline V gene. V lost 0 bases to trimming and J lost 5 bases, with 15 bases between them. The CDR3 protein is CASSLADRDNYQPQHF. The CDR3 DNA follows: TGCGCCAGCAGCTTGGCAGACCGGGACAATTATCAGCCCCAGCATTTT.

The chain recombines TRBV30 with TRBJ2-5; 7 bases fit TRBD2. V trimming: 2 bases; J trimming: 5 bases; junction bases outside the gene matches: 2. CDR1 and CDR2 from the germline V gene are GTSNPN and SVGIG (reference sequence). The CDR3 has 12 amino acids. The CDR3 coding sequence is TGTGCCTGGAGTCCCGGGAGGGAGACCCAGTACTTC. It yields the protein CAWSPGRETQYF. The full variable domain, its missing parts supplied by reference TRBV30 and TRBJ2-5, is SQTIHQWPATLVQPVGSPLSLECTVEGTSNPNLYWYRQAAGRGLQLLFYSVGIGQISSEVPQNLSASRPQDRQFILSSKKLLLSDSGFYLCAWSPGRETQYFGPGTRLLVL.

This clone was detected only a few times. V is TRBV19 and J is TRBJ1-4; the D is unclear. Germline lookup yields CDR1 LNHDA and CDR2 SQIVND (reference sequence). There are 13 residues in the CDR3. Trimming left V 8 bases short and J 0 bases short, with 7 bases between. CDR3 amino acids: CASATTTNEKLFF. In DNA form, the CDR3 reads TGTGCCAGTGCGACAACAACTAATGAAAAACTGTTTTTT.

J is TRBJ2-6 and V is TRBV28; 7 bases are shared with TRBD1. This CDR3 contains 18 residues. V trimming: 5 bases; J trimming: 2 bases; junction bases outside the gene matches: 12. Germline V gene sequence: CDR1 MDHEN, CDR2 SYDVKM. The chain's CDR3 is CASSHDRASIPGANVLTF. CDR3 coding DNA: TGTGCCAGCAGTCACGACAGGGCTTCTATACCTGGGGCCAACGTCCTGACTTTC.

The CDR3 DNA sequence: TGTGCCAGCAGCATACAGCTTAATTCACCCCTCCACTTT. Its translation: CASSIQLNSPLHF. The chain combines TRBV14 with TRBJ1-6; D is unclear. Trimming left V 5 bases short and J 6 bases short, with 8 bases between. Germline values: CDR1 SGHDN, CDR2 FVKESK. The CDR3 has 13 residues.

The chain has TRBV4-3 and TRBJ1-1; 7 positions agree with TRBD1. Per the germline V gene, CDR1 is LGHNA and CDR2 is YSLEER. The V gene end was trimmed by 1 base and the J gene end by 5 bases; junction bases not matched to a gene: 4. CDR3 length equals 14 residues. The CDR3 nucleotides are TGCGCCAGCAGCCAAGGGACAGGATGGACTGAAGCTTTCTTT. Amino acid sequence: CASSQGTGWTEAFF.

The chain is built from TRBV4-1 and TRBJ1-4; TRBD1 aligns across 7 bases. J was trimmed by 5 bases and V by 6 bases; bases with no gene match: 12. CDR3 length equals 16 residues. The V gene's germline CDR1 is MGHRA and CDR2 YSYEKL. The CDR3 DNA sequence: TGCGCCAGCAGACAGGAGACGACAGGGAACAATGAAAAACTGTTTTTT. Its protein is CASRQETTGNNEKLFF.

V and J are TRBV9 and TRBJ2-3; unclear D gene. Trimming removed 0 bases from V and 0 bases from J, with 5 bases in between. Germline CDR1 and CDR2: SGDLS and YYNGEE. This CDR3 is built from 14 residues. The CDR3 here is CASSVALSTDTQYF. The DNA for the CDR3 is TGTGCCAGCAGCGTAGCTCTTAGCACAGATACGCAGTATTTT.

This clone turned up a few times. The chain uses TRBV6-1 and TRBJ1-1; D is ambiguous. Trimming stripped 1 base from V and 2 bases from J, with 8 bases between. Germline CDR1 and CDR2: MNHNS and SASEGT. This CDR3 is 14 amino acids long. As DNA, the CDR3 is TGTGCCAGCAGTGAAGGGCGGGGAAACACTGAAGCTTTCTTT. This encodes CASSEGRGNTEAFF.

The genes are TRBV7-9 and TRBJ2-2; D possibly corresponds to TRBD2 (5 bases). CDR3 length: 15 residues. Trimming removed 5 bases at V and 6 bases at J, with 16 bases between. Looked up from germline, CDR1 is SEHNR and CDR2 is FQNEAQ (reference sequence). The CDR3 protein is CASSAYRGPAGELFF. The DNA for the CDR3 is TGTGCCAGCAGCGCCTACAGAGGGCCAGCCGGGGAGCTGTTTTTT. The full variable domain, in which reference TRBV7-9 and TRBJ2-2 provide the parts outside the CDR3, is DTGVSQNPRHKITKRGQNVTFRCDPISEHNRLYWYRQTLGQGPEFLTYFQNEAQLEKSRLLSDRFSAERPKGSFSTLEIQRTEQGDSAMYLCASSAYRGPAGELFFGEGSRLTVL.

This clone came up once. The rearrangement joins TRBV20-1 to TRBJ1-1; D remains ambiguous. This CDR3 has 10 residues. Germline lookup yields CDR1 DFQATT and CDR2 SNEGSKA (reference sequence). Trimming left V 6 bases short and J 3 bases short, with 5 bases between. CDR3 sequence reads: CSASYTEAFF. The CDR3, as DNA: TGCAGTGCCTCGTACACTGAAGCTTTCTTT.

In this sample, this clone turned up once. The chain uses TRBV27 and TRBJ1-6; TRBD1 matches 8 bases. V shed 4 bases, J shed 13 bases, and the junction held 12 bases outside the gene matches. Germline V gene sequence: CDR1 MNHEY, CDR2 SMNVEV (reference sequence). This CDR3 contains 15 residues. This chain's CDR3 is CASSSKSGGAFPLHF. CDR3 DNA sequence: TGTGCCAGCAGTTCCAAATCAGGGGGCGCTTTCCCCCTCCACTTT.

This clone was counted a few times. The chain uses TRBV7-2 and TRBJ2-2, with D perhaps matching TRBD1 (5 bases). V lost 3 bases and J 4 bases, leaving 9 bases between the germline ends. CDR1 and CDR2 (germline): SGHTA, FQGNSA. The CDR3 runs 14 residues. The CDR3 is CASSFQGSTGELFF. CDR3 bases: TGTGCCAGCAGCTTTCAGGGAAGCACCGGGGAGCTGTTTTTT.

This clone was recorded only once. The CDR3 is CASSAGGGRGNTIYF. CDR3 sequence (DNA): TGTGCCAGCAGCGCGGGGGGGGGCAGAGGAAACACCATATATTTT. The chain uses TRBV9 and TRBJ1-3; maybe TRBD1 (6 bases). CDR1 SGDLS and CDR2 YYNGEE come from the germline V gene. The ends were cut back, 3 bases at V and 4 bases at J, with 14 bases in the middle. This CDR3 region has 15 residues.

The chain is built from TRBV6-5 and TRBJ2-2; 9 bases match TRBD1. The CDR3 runs to 15 residues. After removal of 1 base from V and 6 bases from J, the junction contained 3 bases not matched to a gene. Germline CDR1 reads MNHEY; CDR2 reads SVGAGI. The CDR3 here is CASSYYRGLAGELFF. CDR3 in DNA: TGTGCCAGCAGTTACTACAGGGGGCTCGCCGGGGAGCTGTTTTTT.

This chain connects TRBV23-1 to TRBJ1-5; D gene unclear. TRBV23-1 is recorded as an ORF, its role being uncertain. V was pared by 3 bases and J by 0 bases, with 18 bases between. The CDR3 contains 18 residues. The CDR3 is CASSHPVPVPYSNQPQHF. The DNA of the CDR3 is TGCGCCAGCAGTCACCCAGTTCCCGTACCTTATAGCAATCAGCCCCAGCATTTT.

The chain recombines TRBV29-1 with TRBJ1-2; perhaps TRBD1 as D (5 bases). From germline, CDR1 is SQVTM and CDR2 ANQGSEA. The CDR3 contains 16 residues. V lost 7 bases and J 7 bases, leaving 28 bases between the germline ends. DNA for the CDR3: TGCAGCGCCGCGGTTATTGGCAGGGAAATCGTCGGTGGCTACACCTTC. Its translation: CSAAVIGREIVGGYTF.

This clone was found a few times. The chain links TRBV4-1 to TRBJ1-6, with 8 bases aligning to TRBD1. Germline lookup yields CDR1 MGHRA and CDR2 YSYEKL. This CDR3 region has 16 residues. J gave up 7 bases and V 2 bases, and 7 bases lay outside the gene matches. The CDR3, as DNA: TGCGCCAGCAGCCAACGCCGACAGGGGTACAATTCACCCCTCCACTTT. Translating it yields CASSQRRQGYNSPLHF.

This rearrangement joins TRBV4-2 to TRBJ2-7, with TRBD2 matching over 10 bases. This CDR3 has 16 amino acids. The V segment lost 1 base and the J segment 1 base; nucleotides outside the gene matches: 4. Germline assignment: CDR1 LGHNA and CDR2 YNFKEQ. CDR3 loop: CASSQVSSGGSYEQYF. DNA for the CDR3: TGTGCCAGCAGCCAAGTCTCTAGCGGGGGTTCCTACGAGCAGTACTTC.

The genes are TRBV4-2 and TRBJ2-2, with unresolved D. This CDR3 spans 15 amino acids. Germline V lookup: CDR1 LGHNA, CDR2 YNFKEQ. Trimming removed 0 bases at V and 7 bases at J, with 12 bases between. DNA for the CDR3: TGTGCCAGCAGCCAAGAAAATAGGAGAGGCGGGGAGCTGTTTTTT. Its translation: CASSQENRRGGELFF.

The V and J genes are TRBV11-2 and TRBJ1-5; D may be TRBD1 (5 bases). The CDR3 sequence is 15 residues long. In germline, CDR1 is SGHAT, CDR2 FQNNGV. Trimming cost V 0 bases and J 2 bases, with 8 bases left between them. CDR3 coding DNA: TGTGCCAGCAGCTTAGATTGGGGGGGCAATCAGCCCCAGCATTTT. Its translation: CASSLDWGGNQPQHF.

V and J are TRBV4-1 and TRBJ1-2; tentative D call: TRBD1 (5 bases). Trimming took 0 bases from V and 5 from J, leaving 19 bases between them. The germline V gene has CDR1 MGHRA and CDR2 YSYEKL. The CDR3 is 17 amino acids. DNA of the CDR3: TGCGCCAGCAGCCAAGATCCAGGGCGGGATCGGCTTTATGGCTACACCTTC. It translates to CASSQDPGRDRLYGYTF.

The chain's CDR3 is CASRLQANYGYTF. The CDR3 DNA reads TGTGCCAGCAGGCTACAGGCTAACTATGGCTACACCTTC. The chain uses TRBV7-9 and TRBJ1-2; D perhaps matches TRBD1 (5 bases). Germline values: CDR1 SEHNR, CDR2 FQNEAQ (reference sequence). This CDR3 is 13 amino acids long. V gave up 6 bases and J gave up 0 bases, with 8 bases separating them.